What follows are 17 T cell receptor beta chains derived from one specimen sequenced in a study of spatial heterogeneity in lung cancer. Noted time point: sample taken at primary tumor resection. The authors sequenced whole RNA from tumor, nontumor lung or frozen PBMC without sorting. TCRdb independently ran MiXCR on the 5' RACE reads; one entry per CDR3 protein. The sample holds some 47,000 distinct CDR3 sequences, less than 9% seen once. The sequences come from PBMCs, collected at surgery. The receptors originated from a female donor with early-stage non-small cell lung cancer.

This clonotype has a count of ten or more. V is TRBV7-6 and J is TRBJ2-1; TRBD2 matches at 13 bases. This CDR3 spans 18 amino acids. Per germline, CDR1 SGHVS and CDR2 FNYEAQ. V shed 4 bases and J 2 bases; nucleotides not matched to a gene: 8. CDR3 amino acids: CASSSGLAGAPPYNEQFF. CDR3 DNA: TGTGCCAGCAGCTCCGGACTAGCGGGGGCGCCTCCCTACAATGAGCAGTTCTTC.

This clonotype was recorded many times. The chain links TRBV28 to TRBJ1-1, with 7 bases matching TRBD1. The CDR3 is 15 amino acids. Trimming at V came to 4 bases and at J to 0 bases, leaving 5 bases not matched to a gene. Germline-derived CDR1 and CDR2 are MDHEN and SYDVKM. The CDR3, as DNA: TGTGCCAGCAGTTCCACCGGGACAGTGAACACTGAAGCTTTCTTT. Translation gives CASSSTGTVNTEAFF.

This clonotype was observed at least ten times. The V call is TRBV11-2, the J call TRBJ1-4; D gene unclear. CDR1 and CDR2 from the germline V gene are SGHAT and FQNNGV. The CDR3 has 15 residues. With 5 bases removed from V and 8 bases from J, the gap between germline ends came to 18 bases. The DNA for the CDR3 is TGTGCCAGCAGCCTACGTGGACGGGGTGGCGAAAAACTGTTTTTT. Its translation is CASSLRGRGGEKLFF.

Here the CDR3 reads CASLGGGQGNYAEAFF. The CDR3 DNA sequence: TGTGCCAGCTTAGGAGGAGGACAGGGGAATTATGCTGAAGCTTTCTTT. The chain joins TRBV7-9 to TRBJ1-1; 9 bases agree with TRBD1. V shed 8 bases and J 6 bases; nucleotides not matched to a gene: 16. The germline CDR1 and CDR2 sequences are SEHNR and FQNEAQ (reference sequence). CDR3 length: 16 residues. The full variable domain, in which reference TRBV7-9 and TRBJ1-1 provide the parts outside the CDR3, is DTGVSQNPRHKITKRGQNVTFRCDPISEHNRLYWYRQTLGQGPEFLTYFQNEAQLEKSRLLSDRFSAERPKGSFSTLEIQRTEQGDSAMYLCASLGGGQGNYAEAFFGQGTRLTVV.

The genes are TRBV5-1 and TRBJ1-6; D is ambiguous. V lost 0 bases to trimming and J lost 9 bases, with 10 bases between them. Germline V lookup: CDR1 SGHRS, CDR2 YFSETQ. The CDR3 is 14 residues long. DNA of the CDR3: TGCGCCAGCAGCTTGGAGATAGGGAGTTCACCCCTCCACTTT. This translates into CASSLEIGSSPLHF.

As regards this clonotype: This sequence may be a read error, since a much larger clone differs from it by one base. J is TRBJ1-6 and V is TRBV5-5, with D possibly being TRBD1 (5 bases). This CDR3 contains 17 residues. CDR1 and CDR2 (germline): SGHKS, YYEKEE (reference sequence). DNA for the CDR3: TGTGCCTGCAGCTTGGGACTCCAAGTCTCCTATAATTCACCCCTCCACTTT. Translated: CACSLGLQVSYNSPLHF.

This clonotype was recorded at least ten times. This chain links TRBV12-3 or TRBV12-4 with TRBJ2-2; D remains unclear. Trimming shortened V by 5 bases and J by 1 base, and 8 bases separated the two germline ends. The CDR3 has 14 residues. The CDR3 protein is CASSPRQNTGELFF. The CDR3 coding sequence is TGTGCCAGCAGTCCCCGACAGAACACCGGGGAGCTGTTTTTT.

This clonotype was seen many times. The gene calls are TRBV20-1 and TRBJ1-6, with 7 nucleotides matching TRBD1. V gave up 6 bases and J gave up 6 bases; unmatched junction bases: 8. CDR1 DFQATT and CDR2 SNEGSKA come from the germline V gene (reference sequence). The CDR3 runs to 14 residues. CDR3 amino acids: CSAHYRQGNSPLHF. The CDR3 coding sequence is TGCAGTGCGCATTACCGACAGGGTAATTCACCCCTCCACTTT.

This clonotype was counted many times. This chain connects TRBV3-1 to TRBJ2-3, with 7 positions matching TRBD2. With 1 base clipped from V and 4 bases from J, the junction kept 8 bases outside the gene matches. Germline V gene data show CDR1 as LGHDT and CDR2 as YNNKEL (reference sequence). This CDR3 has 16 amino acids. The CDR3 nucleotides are TGTGCCAGCAGCCAAGCCAGACTAGCCGGCGCAGATACGCAGTATTTT. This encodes CASSQARLAGADTQYF.

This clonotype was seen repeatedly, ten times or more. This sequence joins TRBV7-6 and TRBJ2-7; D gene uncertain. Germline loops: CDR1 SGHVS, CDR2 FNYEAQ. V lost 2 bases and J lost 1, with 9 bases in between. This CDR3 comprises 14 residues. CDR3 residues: CASSLLGSSYEQYF. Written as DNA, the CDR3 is TGTGCCAGCAGCTTACTCGGGTCTTCCTACGAGCAGTACTTC.

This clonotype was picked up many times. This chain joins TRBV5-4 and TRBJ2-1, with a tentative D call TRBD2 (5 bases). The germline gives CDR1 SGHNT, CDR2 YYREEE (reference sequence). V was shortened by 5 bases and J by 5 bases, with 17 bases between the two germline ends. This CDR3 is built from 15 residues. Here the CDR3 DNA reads TGTGCCAGCAGTCCTCGGACGACTACCCACAATGAGCAGTTCTTC. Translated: CASSPRTTTHNEQFF. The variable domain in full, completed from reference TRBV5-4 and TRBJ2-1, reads ETGVTQSPTHLIKTRGQQVTLRCSSQSGHNTVSWYQQALGQGPQFIFQYYREEENGRGNFPPRFSGLQFPNYSSELNVNALELDDSALYLCASSPRTTTHNEQFFGPGTRLTVL.

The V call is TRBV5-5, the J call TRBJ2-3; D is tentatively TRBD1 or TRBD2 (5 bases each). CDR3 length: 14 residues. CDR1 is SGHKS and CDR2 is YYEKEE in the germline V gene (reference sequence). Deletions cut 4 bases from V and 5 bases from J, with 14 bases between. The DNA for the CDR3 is TGTGCCAGCAGCGCCACCGGGGCGGGAGATACGCAGTATTTT. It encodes CASSATGAGDTQYF.

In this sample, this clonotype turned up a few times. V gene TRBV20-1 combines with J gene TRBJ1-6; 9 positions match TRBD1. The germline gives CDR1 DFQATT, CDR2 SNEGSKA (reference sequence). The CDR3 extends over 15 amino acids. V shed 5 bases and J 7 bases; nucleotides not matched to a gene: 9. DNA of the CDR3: TGCAGTGCTGCCGGGACAGGGTTGGGGAATTCACCCCTCCACTTT. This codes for CSAAGTGLGNSPLHF.

This chain's CDR3 is CASSVDSGGLTEQFF. The CDR3 nucleotides read TGTGCCAGCAGCGTCGATAGCGGGGGCTTGACTGAGCAGTTCTTC. The V call is TRBV9, the J call TRBJ2-1; 9 bases line up with TRBD2. CDR1 SGDLS and CDR2 YYNGEE come from the germline V gene. The CDR3 sequence is 15 residues long. Trimming at V came to 2 bases and at J to 9 bases, leaving 9 bases not matched to a gene. The variable domain in full, completed from reference TRBV9 and TRBJ2-1, reads DSGVTQTPKHLITATGQRVTLRCSPRSGDLSVYWYQQSLDQGLQFLIQYYNGEERAKGNILERFSAQQFPDLHSELNLSSLELGDSALYFCASSVDSGGLTEQFFGPGTRLTVL.

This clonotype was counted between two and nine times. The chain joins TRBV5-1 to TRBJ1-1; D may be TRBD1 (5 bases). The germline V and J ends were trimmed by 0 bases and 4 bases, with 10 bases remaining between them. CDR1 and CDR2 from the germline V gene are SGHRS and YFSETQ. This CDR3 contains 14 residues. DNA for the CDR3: TGCGCCAGCAGCTTGGTAGATGGGGGCACTGAAGCTTTCTTT. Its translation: CASSLVDGGTEAFF.

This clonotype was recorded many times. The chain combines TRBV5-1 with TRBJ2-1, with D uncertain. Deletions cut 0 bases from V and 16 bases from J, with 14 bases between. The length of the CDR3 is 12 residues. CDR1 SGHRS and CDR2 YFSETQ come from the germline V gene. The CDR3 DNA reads TGCGCCAGCAGCTTGGCCAACCGCGGCCTTTTCTTC. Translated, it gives CASSLANRGLFF.

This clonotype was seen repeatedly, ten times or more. The CDR3 DNA reads as TGCGCCAGCAGCTTCGGGTTCAATCAGGGGCAGTTCTTC. This encodes CASSFGFNQGQFF. The J gene is TRBJ2-1, the V gene TRBV5-1; D perhaps matches TRBD1 (5 bases). The CDR3 totals 13 residues. CDR1 and CDR2 from the germline V gene are SGHRS and YFSETQ. Trimming left V 2 bases short and J 12 bases short, with 15 bases between.